This T cell receptor beta chain emerged from a study of neurological immune-mediated disorders. Synthesis of cDNA was performed by 5'RACE using 10-nucleotide random UMIs. Every sequencing run generated over 180 million TCR-beta sequences from 15-18 subjects. TCRdb reprocessed the 5' RACE reads via MiXCR and lists one record per CDR3 protein. The sample records 50,000 to 75,000 distinct CDR3 sequences, 9.5% to 15% being singletons. The CDR3 totals 15 residues. The V end lost 0 bases, the J end lost 5 bases, and 15 bases lay between the germline ends. Germline V gene data show CDR1 as SGHRS and CDR2 as YFSETQ. This clonotype was seen many times.

The sequencing sample was made of PBMCs. The receptor's source is a woman in her sixties with HTLV-1-associated myelopathy (HAM/TSP). The V gene is TRBV5-1, the J gene TRBJ2-7; D possibly corresponds to TRBD2 (5 bases). The CDR3 coding sequence is TGCGCCAGCAGCTTGGGCAACGGGAACCGAAACGAGCAGTACTTC. It specifies CASSLGNGNRNEQYF.